This T cell receptor beta chain is drawn from a study of T cells in Graves' hyperthyroidism and ophthalmopathy (dated by TCRdb to about 2019). In terms of the full investigation: Peripheral blood was collected at initial diagnosis, before any treatment. According to the paper, TCR Vbeta CDR3 sequencing was carried out on over 130 peripheral blood samples, which came from fewer than 50 ophthalmopathy, around 74 hyperthyroidism and approximately 17 progressor patients. After sampling, hyperthyroidism patients received methimazole starting at 30 mg daily, and ophthalmopathy patients received high-dose intravenous methylprednisolone. For training and testing, the roughly 100 patients in the discovery cohort were randomly divided in a 7:3 ratio. In addition, the study compared T-cell repertoires in thyroid tissue and in blood from about 6 Graves' hyperthyroidism patients. Prospective prediction of ophthalmopathy was tested in an independent validation cohort of fewer than 20 hyperthyroidism patients and around 16 patients who later progressed to ophthalmopathy. TCR V-J signatures able to tell the groups apart were searched for in a discovery cohort of 90 to 100 patients, of whom fewer than 45 had Graves' ophthalmopathy and 57 had stable Graves' hyperthyroidism. Broad study findings and their caveats: In validation, progression to ophthalmopathy was predicted by the model with nearly 71% sensitivity and roughly 76% specificity, a median of 6.5 months before onset. A model built on a 13 V-J signature distinguished ophthalmopathy from stable hyperthyroidism, reaching about 88% sensitivity and 81.08% specificity in cross-validation and 80%/75% in testing. No statistical method was used to fix the sample size in advance, and group allocation was not hidden from the investigators. Most expanded thyroid clonotypes (frequency above 0.001) were also detected in blood, suggesting blood repertoires may reflect thyroid immune responses.

In this sample, this clonotype turned up many times. What antigen it recognizes has not been identified. Base-call qualities are not available, and no considerably larger clone is one nucleotide away. Stable Graves' hyperthyroidism was defined as the absence of progression to ophthalmopathy over 18 months of follow-up. The hyperthyroidism patients were between 18 and 65 years old and newly diagnosed, with a disease duration of less than 2 months. The study excluded patients with uncontrolled infections, other autoimmune diseases, pregnancy or lactation. Clinical symptoms, serum thyroxine and TRAb, thyroid ultrasound, and orbital computed tomography formed the basis for the diagnoses. PBMCs were separated from 10 ml of fresh peripheral blood using Ficoll-Paque density gradient centrifugation. Total RNA was extracted with Trizol reagent, and quality was checked on an Agilent 2100 Bioanalyzer. Amplification of TCR beta CDR3 regions was carried out from RNA transcripts. The TCR CDR3 was subjected to a first round of RT-PCR using the HTBI primer set and the Qiagen OneStep RT-PCR kit. Libraries were constructed in a second round of multiplex PCR, after which size selection and purification were performed. Libraries were sequenced paired-end with 100 bp reads on an Illumina HiSeq2000. The authors' analysis ran thus. SOAPnuke was used to process the raw data, throwing out any read that contained adapters or uncalled bases, had a mean Phred below 15, or lacked an exact constant-primer or identifier match. COPE v1.2.5 was used to merge the high-quality paired reads, and each unique nucleotide sequence was defined as a clonotype. MiTCR v1.1 was used to align clonotypes to the IMGT TRBV, TRBD and TRBJ reference segments. The analysis included only V-J combinations with a frequency above 0.0001, which together covered more than 99% of the repertoires. The TCS score was defined as F50 (clonal expansion) divided by E x V (chaos), with BLOSUM62-based TCRdist calculated between CDR3 peptides within each V-J. Welch's t-statistics and random forest reduced several hundred V-J features to about 13, which were used in a naive Bayes classifier (R e1071). TCRdb reran the public reads through fastp at Q25 and MiXCR, keeping productive beta chains. Every entry covers one CDR3 protein and lists the most common genes and DNA from its rows. TCRdb, not the original authors, processed these V and J calls. This sample comprises 300,000 to 400,000 distinct CDR3 sequences, over 15% of them detected only once. The leading ten clones occupy under 55% of the sample.

Including the terminal cysteine and phenylalanine, the CDR3 comprises 13 residues. Only the CDR3 part of the read is kept: 39 bases, read in frame from the first base. CDR1 and CDR2, looked up from the germline V gene (reference sequence), are DFQATT and SNEGSKA. The TCR sequence derives from a woman between 50 and 59 years old with Graves' hyperthyroidism. The specimen sequenced was blood. The sequence links TRBV20-1 to TRBJ1-1, with no confident D gene call. The bases read TGCCAAGGGTCGGCGACTCCTCAGGCTGAAGCTTTCTTT. Translation gives CQGSATPQAEAFF.